This T cell receptor beta chain was captured in a study of graft-versus-host responses after intestinal transplantation. Repertoires were generated with immunoSEQ multiplex PCR, while TCRdb's copy carries only in-frame clones and drops some. Of around 76,000 clones detected, about 94% appear once; the ten largest clones hold around 0.57%. The CDR3 has 13 residues. V gave up 10 bases and J gave up 1 base, with 14 bases separating them. The germline CDR1 and CDR2 sequences are ENHRY and SYGVKD. In regard to this clone: Its antigen is unidentified.

V gene TRBV10-3 combines with J gene TRBJ2-7; D might be TRBD1 (6 bases). The starting material was unstimulated CD8+ T cells sorted from spleen or lymph node cells, obtained before intestinal transplant. The TCR comes from a human donor who received an intestinal transplant. Here the CDR3 DNA reads TGTGCCACGGGTCGGGACATTTCCTACGAGCAGTACTTC. Encoded protein: CATGRDISYEQYF.